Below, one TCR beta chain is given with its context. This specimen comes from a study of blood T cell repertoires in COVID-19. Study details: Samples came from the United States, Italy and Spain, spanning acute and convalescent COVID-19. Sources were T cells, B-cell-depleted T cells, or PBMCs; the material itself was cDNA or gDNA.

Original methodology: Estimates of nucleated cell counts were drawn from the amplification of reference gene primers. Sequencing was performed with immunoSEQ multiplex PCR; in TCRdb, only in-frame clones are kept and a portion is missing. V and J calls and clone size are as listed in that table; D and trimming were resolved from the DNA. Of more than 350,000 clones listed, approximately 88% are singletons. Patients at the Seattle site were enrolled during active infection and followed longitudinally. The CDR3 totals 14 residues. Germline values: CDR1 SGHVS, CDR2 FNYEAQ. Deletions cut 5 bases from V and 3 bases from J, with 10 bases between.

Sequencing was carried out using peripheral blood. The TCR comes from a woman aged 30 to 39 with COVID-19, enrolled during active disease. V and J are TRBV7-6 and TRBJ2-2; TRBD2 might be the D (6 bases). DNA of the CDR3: TGTGCCAGCAGCCCGGGACTCGACACCGGGGAGCTGTTTTTT. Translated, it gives CASSPGLDTGELFF.